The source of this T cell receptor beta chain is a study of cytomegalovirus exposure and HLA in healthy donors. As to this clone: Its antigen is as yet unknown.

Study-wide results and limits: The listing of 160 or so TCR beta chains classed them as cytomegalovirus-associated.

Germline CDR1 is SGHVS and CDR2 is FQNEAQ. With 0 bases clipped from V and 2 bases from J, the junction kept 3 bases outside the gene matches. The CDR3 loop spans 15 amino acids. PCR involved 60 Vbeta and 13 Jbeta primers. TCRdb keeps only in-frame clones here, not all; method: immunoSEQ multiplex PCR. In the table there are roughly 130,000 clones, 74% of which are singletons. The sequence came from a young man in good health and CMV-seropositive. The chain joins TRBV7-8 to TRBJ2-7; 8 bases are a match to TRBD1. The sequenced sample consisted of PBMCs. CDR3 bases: TGTGCCAGCAGCTTAGCCGGGACAGGAACCTACGAGCAGTACTTC. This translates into CASSLAGTGTYEQYF.